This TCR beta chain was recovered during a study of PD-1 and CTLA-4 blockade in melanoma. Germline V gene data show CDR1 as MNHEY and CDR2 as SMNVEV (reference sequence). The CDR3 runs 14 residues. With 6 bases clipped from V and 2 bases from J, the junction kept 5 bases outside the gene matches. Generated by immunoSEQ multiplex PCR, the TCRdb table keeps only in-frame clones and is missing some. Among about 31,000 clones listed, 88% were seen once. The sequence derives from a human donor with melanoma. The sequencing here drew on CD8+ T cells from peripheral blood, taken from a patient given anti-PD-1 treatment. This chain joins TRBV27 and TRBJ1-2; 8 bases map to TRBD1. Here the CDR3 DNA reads TGTGCCAGCAGACTAGGACAGGGCAACTATGGCTACACCTTC. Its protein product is CASRLGQGNYGYTF.